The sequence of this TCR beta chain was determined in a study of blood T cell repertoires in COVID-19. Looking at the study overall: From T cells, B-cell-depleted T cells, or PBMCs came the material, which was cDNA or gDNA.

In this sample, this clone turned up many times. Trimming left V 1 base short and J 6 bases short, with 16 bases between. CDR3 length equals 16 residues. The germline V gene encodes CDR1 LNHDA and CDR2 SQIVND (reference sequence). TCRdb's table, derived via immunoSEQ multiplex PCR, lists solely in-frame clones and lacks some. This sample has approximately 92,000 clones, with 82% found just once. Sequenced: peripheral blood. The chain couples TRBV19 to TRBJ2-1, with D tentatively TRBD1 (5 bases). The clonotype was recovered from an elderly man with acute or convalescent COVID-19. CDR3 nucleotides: TGTGCCAGTAGTATAGCAGGGAACCGGCTGATCAATGAGCAGTTCTTC. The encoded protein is CASSIAGNRLINEQFF.